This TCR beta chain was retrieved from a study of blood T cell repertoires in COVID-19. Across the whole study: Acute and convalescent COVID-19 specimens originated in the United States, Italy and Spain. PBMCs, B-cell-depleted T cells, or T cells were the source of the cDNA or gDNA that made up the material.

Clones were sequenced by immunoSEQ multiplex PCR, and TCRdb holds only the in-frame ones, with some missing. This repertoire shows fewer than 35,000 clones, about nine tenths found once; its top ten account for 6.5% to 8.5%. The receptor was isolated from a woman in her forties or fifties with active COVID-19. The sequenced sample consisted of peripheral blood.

As DNA, the CDR3 is TGTGCCAGCAGCTACCGAGGGTCCCATGAGCAGTTCTTC. This sequence encodes CASSYRGSHEQFF. The V and J genes are TRBV7-3 and TRBJ2-1, with D tentatively TRBD2 (5 bases). V was pared by 4 bases and J by 8 bases, with 12 bases between. The CDR3 contains 13 residues. Germline CDR1 SGHTA, CDR2 FQGTGA.